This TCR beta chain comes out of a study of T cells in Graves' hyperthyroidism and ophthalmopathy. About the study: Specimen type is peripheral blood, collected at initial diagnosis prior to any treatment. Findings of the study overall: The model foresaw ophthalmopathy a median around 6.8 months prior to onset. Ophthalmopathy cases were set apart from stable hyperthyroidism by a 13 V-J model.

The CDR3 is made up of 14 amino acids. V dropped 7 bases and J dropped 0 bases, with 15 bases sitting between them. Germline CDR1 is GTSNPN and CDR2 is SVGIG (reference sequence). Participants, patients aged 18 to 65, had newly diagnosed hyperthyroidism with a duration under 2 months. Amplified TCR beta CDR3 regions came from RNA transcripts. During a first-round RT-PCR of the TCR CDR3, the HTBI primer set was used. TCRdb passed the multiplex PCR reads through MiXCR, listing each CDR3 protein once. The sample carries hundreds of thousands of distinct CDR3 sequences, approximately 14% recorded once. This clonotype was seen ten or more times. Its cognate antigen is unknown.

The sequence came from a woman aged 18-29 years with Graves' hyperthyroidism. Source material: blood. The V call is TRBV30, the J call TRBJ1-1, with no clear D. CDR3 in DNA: TGTGCCTTCCAGCCTCAGGTGGTGAACACTGAAGCTTTCTTT. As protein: CAFQPQVVNTEAFF.